Each of the 6 T cell receptor beta chains below was sequenced from the same sample in a study of blood T cells in healthy people across ages. Combining a sample-barcoded 5' primer with a J-beta primer mix, a second PCR ran for roughly 7 to 12 cycles. TCRdb re-called the 5' RACE reads with MiXCR, one entry per CDR3 protein. Here the sample spans about 650,000 distinct CDR3 sequences, approximately 29% being singletons. Sequencing was done on a sample of blood. Receptors were obtained from a woman at least 80 years old in good health.

Comment on this clonotype: One end of the junction fails to match germline, which may point to a read error. The V gene is TRBV3-1, the J gene TRBJ1-5; unclear D gene. Germline V gene data show CDR1 as LGHDT and CDR2 as YNNKEL (reference sequence). The CDR3 extends over 15 amino acids. This chain's CDR3 is CASSPQGRKDQPRHF. The CDR3 DNA sequence: TGTGCCAGCAGCCCCCAAGGCAGAAAGGATCAGCCCCGGCATTTT.

This rearrangement joins TRBV12-3 or TRBV12-4 to TRBJ1-2; D may be TRBD1 (6 bases). The CDR3 spans 17 residues. V was pared by 6 bases and J by 5 bases, with 25 bases between. CDR3 DNA: TGTGCCAGCAGCCCCAGACCCGGGACACAATCTCGTTATGGCTACACCTTC. Translating it yields CASSPRPGTQSRYGYTF.

In its sample, this clonotype was seen a few times. This chain's CDR3 is CASSLSGVQGELFF. CDR3 DNA: TGTGCCAGCAGTTTATCTGGAGTCCAGGGGGAGCTGTTTTTT. The chain has TRBV28 and TRBJ2-2; D is unresolved. V dropped 1 base and J dropped 8 bases, with 11 bases sitting between them. This CDR3 has 14 residues. Germline V gene sequence: CDR1 MDHEN, CDR2 SYDVKM.

This clonotype was seen more than once but under ten times. A read error may produce the germline difference seen at one junction end. V usage is TRBV2 and J usage is TRBJ2-6, with D uncertain. Germline V gives CDR1 SNHLY, CDR2 FYNNEI. CDR3 length: 17 amino acids. This CDR3 reads CASSQATAPSGANVLTF. CDR3 bases: TGTGCCAGCAGTCAAGCGACCGCCCCAAGTGGGGCCAACGTCCTGACTTTC. Full variable domain (remainder filled in from reference TRBV2 and TRBJ2-6): EPEVTQTPSHQVTQMGQEVILRCVPISNHLYFYWYRQILGQKVEFLVSFYNNEISEKSEIFDDQFSVERPDGSNFTLKIRSTKLEDSAMYFCASSQATAPSGANVLTFGAGSRLTVL.

This clonotype showed up many times. This could be a read error, since a much larger clone is one nucleotide away. This rearrangement joins TRBV7-3 to TRBJ2-7, with D uncertain. Matching the DNA end better, TRBJ2-5 makes the J call doubtful. CDR1 is SGHTA and CDR2 is FQGTGA in the germline V gene. The CDR3 has 15 amino acids. CDR3 amino acids: CASSLTADVGETQYF. The CDR3 bases are TGTGCCAGCAGCTTAACGGCCGACGTAGGGGAGACCCAGTACTTC.

The rearrangement uses TRBV7-2 and TRBJ2-5; a weak D match, TRBD1 (7 bases). The J call is in doubt because the DNA end fits TRBJ2-7 better. The CDR3 is made up of 14 amino acids. CDR1 is SGHTA, CDR2 FQGNSA, per germline. The CDR3 bases are TGTGCCAGCAGCTTAGTCAGGGGGGCCGACGAGCAGTACTTC. Its protein product is CASSLVRGADEQYF.